This paragraph reports one T cell receptor (beta chain). Data came from immunoSEQ multiplex PCR; TCRdb stores just in-frame clones and leaves some out. The table includes approximately 74,000 clones, about 91% detected once. The data derive from a study of blood T cell repertoires in COVID-19. Study context: Donors in the United States, Italy and Spain gave samples during acute or convalescent COVID-19. T cells, B-cell-depleted T cells, or PBMCs provided the cDNA or gDNA that served as material.

The CDR3 length is 15 residues. The V gene lost 4 bases and the J gene lost 4 bases, with 16 bases spanning the gap. Germline CDR1 and CDR2: SGHDN and FVKESK. The source material was peripheral blood. This TCR derives from a woman aged 55-75 years with active COVID-19. V usage is TRBV14 and J usage is TRBJ1-2; D remains ambiguous. CDR3 nucleotides: TGTGCCAGCAGCCGGGGAGAGAGCCAATCCTATGGCTACACCTTC. Translating gives CASSRGESQSYGYTF.